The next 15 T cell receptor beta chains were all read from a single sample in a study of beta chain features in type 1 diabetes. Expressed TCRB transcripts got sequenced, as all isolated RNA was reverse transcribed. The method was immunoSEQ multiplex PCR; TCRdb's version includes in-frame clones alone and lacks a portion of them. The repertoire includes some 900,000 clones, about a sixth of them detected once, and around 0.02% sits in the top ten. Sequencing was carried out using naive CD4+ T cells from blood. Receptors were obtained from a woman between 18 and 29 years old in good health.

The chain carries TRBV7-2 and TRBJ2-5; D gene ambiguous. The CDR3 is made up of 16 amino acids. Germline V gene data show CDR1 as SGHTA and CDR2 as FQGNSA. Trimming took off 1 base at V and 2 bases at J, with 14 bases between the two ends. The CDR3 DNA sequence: TGTGCCAGCAGCTTAGTGCCCGTAGCCGAACAAGAGACCCAGTACTTC. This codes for CASSLVPVAEQETQYF.

CDR3 in DNA: TGTGCCAGCAGCCACAGGGGAGGCGAAAAACTGTTTTTT. This sequence encodes CASSHRGGEKLFF. The chain couples TRBV6-5 to TRBJ1-4; 7 nucleotides line up with TRBD1. This CDR3 spans 13 amino acids. The V gene's germline CDR1 is MNHEY and CDR2 SVGAGI. V trimming: 6 bases; J trimming: 8 bases; junction bases outside the gene matches: 6.

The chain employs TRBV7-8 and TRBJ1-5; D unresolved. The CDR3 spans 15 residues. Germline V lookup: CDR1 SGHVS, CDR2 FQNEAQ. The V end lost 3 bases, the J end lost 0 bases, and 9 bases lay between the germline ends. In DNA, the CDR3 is TGTGCCAGCAGCTTTGACGGGGTTAGCAATCAGCCCCAGCATTTT. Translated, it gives CASSFDGVSNQPQHF.

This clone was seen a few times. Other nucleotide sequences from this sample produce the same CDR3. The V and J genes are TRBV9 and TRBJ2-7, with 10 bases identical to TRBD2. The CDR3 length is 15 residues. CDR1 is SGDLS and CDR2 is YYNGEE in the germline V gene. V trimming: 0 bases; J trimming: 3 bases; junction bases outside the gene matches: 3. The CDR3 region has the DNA TGTGCCAGCAGCGTAGGCACTAGCGGGGACTACGAGCAGTACTTC. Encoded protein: CASSVGTSGDYEQYF.

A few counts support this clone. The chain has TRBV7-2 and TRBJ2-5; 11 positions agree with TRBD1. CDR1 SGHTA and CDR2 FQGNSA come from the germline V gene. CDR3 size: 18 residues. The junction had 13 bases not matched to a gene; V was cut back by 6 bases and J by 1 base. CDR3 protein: CASSLRTGTGGAQETQYF. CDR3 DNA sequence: TGTGCCAGCAGTCTTAGGACCGGGACAGGGGGAGCCCAAGAGACCCAGTACTTC.

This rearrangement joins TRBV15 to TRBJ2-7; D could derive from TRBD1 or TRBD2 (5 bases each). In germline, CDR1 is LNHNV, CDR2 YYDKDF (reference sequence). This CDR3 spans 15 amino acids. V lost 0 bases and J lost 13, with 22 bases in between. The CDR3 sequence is CATSRDRGKGTPSYF. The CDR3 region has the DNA TGTGCCACCAGCAGAGATCGGGGTAAGGGGACCCCCTCCTACTTC.

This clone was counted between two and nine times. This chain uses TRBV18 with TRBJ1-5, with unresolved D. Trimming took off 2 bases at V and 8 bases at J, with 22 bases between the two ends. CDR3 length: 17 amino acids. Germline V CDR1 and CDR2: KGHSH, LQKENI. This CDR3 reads CASSPESMRRFVEPQHF. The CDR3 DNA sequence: TGTGCCAGCTCACCAGAGTCGATGCGCCGTTTCGTCGAGCCCCAGCATTTT.

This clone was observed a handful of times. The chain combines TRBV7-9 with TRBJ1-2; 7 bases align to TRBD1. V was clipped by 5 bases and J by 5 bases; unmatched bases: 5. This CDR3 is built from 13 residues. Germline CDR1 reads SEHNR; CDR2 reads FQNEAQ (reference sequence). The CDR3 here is CASSQTGRYGYTF. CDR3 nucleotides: TGTGCCAGCAGCCAGACAGGGCGGTATGGCTACACCTTC.

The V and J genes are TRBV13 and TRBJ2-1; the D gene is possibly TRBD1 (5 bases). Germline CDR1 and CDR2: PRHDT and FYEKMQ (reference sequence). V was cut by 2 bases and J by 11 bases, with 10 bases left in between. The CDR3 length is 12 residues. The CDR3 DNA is TGTGCCAGCAGCTTACGGGCGGACAAGCAGTTCTTC. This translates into CASSLRADKQFF.

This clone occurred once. The CDR3 DNA reads as TGTGCCAGCAGTTTGGATCAGGGTCGGAACTATGGCTACACCTTC. Encoded protein: CASSLDQGRNYGYTF. J is TRBJ1-2 and V is TRBV28; D possibly corresponds to TRBD1 (5 bases). Trimming stripped 3 bases from V and 2 bases from J, with 13 bases between. There are 15 residues in the CDR3. In germline, CDR1 is MDHEN, CDR2 SYDVKM.

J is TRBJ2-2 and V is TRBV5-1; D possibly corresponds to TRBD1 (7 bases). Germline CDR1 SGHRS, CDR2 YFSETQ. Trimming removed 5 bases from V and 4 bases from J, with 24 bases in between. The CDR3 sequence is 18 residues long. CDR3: CASRHASGPGGTTGELFF. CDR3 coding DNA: TGCGCCAGCAGACACGCGTCTGGGCCAGGGGGGACCACCGGGGAGCTGTTTTTT. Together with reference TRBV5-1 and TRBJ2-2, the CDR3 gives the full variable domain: KAGVTQTPRYLIKTRGQQVTLSCSPISGHRSVSWYQQTPGQGLQFLFEYFSETQRNKGNFPGRFSGRQFSNSRSEMNVSTLELGDSALYLCASRHASGPGGTTGELFFGEGSRLTVL.

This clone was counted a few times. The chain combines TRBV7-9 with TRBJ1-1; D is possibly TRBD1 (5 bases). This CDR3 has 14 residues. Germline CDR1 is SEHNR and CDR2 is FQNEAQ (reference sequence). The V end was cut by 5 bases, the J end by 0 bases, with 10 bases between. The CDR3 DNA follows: TGTGCCAGCAGCGGAGGACAATTGAACACTGAAGCTTTCTTT. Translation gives CASSGGQLNTEAFF. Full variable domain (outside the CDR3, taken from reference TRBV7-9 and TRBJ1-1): DTGVSQNPRHKITKRGQNVTFRCDPISEHNRLYWYRQTLGQGPEFLTYFQNEAQLEKSRLLSDRFSAERPKGSFSTLEIQRTEQGDSAMYLCASSGGQLNTEAFFGQGTRLTVV.

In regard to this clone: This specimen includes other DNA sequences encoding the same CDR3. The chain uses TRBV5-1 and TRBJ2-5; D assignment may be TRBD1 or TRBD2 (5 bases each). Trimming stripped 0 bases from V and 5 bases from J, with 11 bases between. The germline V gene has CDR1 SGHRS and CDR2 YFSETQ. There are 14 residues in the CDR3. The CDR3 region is CASSLVGGKETQYF. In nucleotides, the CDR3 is TGCGCCAGCAGCTTGGTTGGGGGAAAGGAGACCCAGTACTTC.

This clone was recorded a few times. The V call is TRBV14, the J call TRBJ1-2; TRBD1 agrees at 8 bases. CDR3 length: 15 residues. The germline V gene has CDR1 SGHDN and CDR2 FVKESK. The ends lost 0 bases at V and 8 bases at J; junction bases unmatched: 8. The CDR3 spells CASSQDSDRVAGYTF. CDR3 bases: TGTGCCAGCAGCCAAGACTCGGACAGGGTAGCGGGCTACACCTTC. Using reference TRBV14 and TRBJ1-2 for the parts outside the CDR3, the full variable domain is EAGVTQFPSHSVIEKGQTVTLRCDPISGHDNLYWYRRVMGKEIKFLLHFVKESKQDESGMPNNRFLAERTGGTYSTLKVQPAELEDSGVYFCASSQDSDRVAGYTFGSGTRLTVV.

DNA for the CDR3: TGTGCCAGCAGTTACCGTCATCAGGGGGCTCAAGAGACCCAGTACTTC. Protein sequence: CASSYRHQGAQETQYF. This chain links TRBV6-5 with TRBJ2-5; 8 bases map to TRBD1. Germline V gene lookup returns CDR1 MNHEY and CDR2 SVGAGI. V was pared by 2 bases and J by 2 bases, with 7 bases of the junction left unmatched. The length of the CDR3 is 16 residues.